This T cell receptor beta chain came from a study of long-term antiretroviral therapy in people with HIV. The run of the v3.0 immunoSEQ assay was at survey level. The table came from immunoSEQ multiplex PCR; TCRdb's copy has only in-frame clones and leaves some out. The sample consists of about 25,000 clones, around 83% of them appearing once. CDR3 length: 14 residues. The germline V gene has CDR1 SGHRS and CDR2 YFSETQ. V lost 2 bases and J lost 5, with 13 bases in between. The chain uses TRBV5-1 and TRBJ1-1, with D tentatively TRBD1 (5 bases). The sample here was unsorted PBMCs, taken 1.9 years after starting antiretroviral therapy. This clonotype was sampled from a woman in her thirties with HIV. CDR3 residues: CASSLRGEGTEAFF. Here the CDR3 DNA reads TGCGCCAGCAGCTTACGGGGGGAGGGAACTGAAGCTTTCTTT.